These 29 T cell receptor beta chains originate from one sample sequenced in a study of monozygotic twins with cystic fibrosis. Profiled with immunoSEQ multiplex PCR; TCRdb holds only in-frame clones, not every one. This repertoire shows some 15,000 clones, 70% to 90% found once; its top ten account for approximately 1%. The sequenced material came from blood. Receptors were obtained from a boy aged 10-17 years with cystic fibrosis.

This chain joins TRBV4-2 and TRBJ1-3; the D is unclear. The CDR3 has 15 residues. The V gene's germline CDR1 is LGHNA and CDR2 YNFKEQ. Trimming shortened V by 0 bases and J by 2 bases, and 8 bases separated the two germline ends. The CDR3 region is CASSQEGGPGNTIYF. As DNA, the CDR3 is TGTGCCAGCAGCCAAGAGGGAGGACCTGGAAACACCATATATTTT.

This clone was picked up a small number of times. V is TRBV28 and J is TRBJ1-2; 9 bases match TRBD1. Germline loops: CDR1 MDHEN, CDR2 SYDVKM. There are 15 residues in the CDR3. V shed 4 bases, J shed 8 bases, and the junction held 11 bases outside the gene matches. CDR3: CASSSKQGAMQGYTF. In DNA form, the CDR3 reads TGTGCCAGCAGTTCCAAACAGGGGGCGATGCAAGGCTACACCTTC.

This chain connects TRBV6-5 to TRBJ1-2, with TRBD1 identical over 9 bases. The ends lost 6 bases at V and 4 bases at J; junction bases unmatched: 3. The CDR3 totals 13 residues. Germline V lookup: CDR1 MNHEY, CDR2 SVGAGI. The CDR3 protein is CASSLDRGYGYTF. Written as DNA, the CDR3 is TGTGCCAGCAGCCTGGACAGGGGCTATGGCTACACCTTC.

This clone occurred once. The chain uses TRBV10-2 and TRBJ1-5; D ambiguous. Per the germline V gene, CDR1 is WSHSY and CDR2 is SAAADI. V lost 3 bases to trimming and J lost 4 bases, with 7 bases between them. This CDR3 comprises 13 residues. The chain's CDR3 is CASSDGGNQPQHF. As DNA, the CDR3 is TGCGCCAGCAGTGATGGCGGTAATCAGCCCCAGCATTTT.

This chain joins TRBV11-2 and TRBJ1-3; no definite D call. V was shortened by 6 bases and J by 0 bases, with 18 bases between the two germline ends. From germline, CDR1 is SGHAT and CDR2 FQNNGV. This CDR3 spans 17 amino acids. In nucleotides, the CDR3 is TGTGCCAGCAGTCTTTATCCCGACCCCCGCTCTGGAAACACCATATATTTT. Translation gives CASSLYPDPRSGNTIYF.

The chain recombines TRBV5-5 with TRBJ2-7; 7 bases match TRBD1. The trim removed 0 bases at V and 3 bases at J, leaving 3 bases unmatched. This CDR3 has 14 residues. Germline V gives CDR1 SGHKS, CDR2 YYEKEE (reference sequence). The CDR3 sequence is CASSLERGLYEQYF. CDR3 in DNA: TGTGCCAGCAGCTTGGAAAGGGGGCTCTACGAGCAGTACTTC. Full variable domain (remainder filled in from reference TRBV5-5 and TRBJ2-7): DAGVTQSPTHLIKTRGQQVTLRCSPISGHKSVSWYQQVLGQGPQFIFQYYEKEERGRGNFPDRFSARQFPNYSSELNVNALLLGDSALYLCASSLERGLYEQYFGPGTRLTVT.

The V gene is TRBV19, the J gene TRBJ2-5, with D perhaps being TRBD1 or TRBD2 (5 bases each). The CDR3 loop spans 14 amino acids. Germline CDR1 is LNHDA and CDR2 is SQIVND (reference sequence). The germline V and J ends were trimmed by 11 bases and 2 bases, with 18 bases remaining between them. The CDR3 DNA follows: TGTGCCGGGGGTAGCGCCAAACAGCAAGAGACCCAGTACTTC. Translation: CAGGSAKQQETQYF.

CDR3 nucleotides: TGTGCCAGCAGCTTTGTAGGACAGTCTAATGAGCAGTTCTTC. Protein product: CASSFVGQSNEQFF. The chain is built from TRBV11-2 and TRBJ2-1; D is possibly TRBD1 (6 bases). This CDR3 spans 14 amino acids. V lost 3 bases and J 7 bases, leaving 13 bases between the germline ends. Germline-derived CDR1 and CDR2 are SGHAT and FQNNGV.

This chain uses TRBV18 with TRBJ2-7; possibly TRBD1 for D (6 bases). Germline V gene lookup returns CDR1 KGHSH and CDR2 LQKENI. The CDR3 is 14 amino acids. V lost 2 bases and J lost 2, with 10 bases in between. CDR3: CASSPDRTTYEQYF. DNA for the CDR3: TGTGCCAGCTCACCAGACAGGACCACCTACGAGCAGTACTTC.

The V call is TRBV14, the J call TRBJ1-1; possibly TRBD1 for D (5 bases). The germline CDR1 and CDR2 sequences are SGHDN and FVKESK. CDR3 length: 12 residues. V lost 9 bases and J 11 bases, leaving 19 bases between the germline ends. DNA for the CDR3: TGTGCCAGTAGATTCGGGGGGAACGAGGCTTTCTTT. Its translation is CASRFGGNEAFF. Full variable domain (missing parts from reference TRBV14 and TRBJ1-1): EAGVTQFPSHSVIEKGQTVTLRCDPISGHDNLYWYRRVMGKEIKFLLHFVKESKQDESGMPNNRFLAERTGGTYSTLKVQPAELEDSGVYFCASRFGGNEAFFGQGTRLTVV.

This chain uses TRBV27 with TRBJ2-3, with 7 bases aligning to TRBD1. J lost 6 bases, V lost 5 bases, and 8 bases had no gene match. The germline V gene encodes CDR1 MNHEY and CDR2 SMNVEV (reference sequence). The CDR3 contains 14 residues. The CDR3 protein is CASSPRGRWDTQYF. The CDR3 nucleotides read TGTGCCAGCAGTCCGAGGGGGCGCTGGGATACGCAGTATTTT.

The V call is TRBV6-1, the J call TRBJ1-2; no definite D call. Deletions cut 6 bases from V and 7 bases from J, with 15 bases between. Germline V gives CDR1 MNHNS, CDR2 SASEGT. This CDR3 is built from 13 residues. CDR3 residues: CASRREAVGGYTF. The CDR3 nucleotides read TGTGCCAGCAGAAGGGAAGCAGTTGGTGGCTACACCTTC.

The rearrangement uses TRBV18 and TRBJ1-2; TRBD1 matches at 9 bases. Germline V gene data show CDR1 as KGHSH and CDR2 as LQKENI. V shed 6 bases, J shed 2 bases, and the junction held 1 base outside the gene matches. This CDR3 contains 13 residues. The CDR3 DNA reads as TGTGCCAGCTCCGGACAGGGGAACTATGGCTACACCTTC. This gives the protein CASSGQGNYGYTF.

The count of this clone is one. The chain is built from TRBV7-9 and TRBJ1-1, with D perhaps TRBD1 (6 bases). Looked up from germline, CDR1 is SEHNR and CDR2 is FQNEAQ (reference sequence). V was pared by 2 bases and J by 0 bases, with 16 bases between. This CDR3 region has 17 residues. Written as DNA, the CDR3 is TGTGCCAGCAGCTTAAACCAGGGGAGTAGTGTGAACACTGAAGCTTTCTTT. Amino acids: CASSLNQGSSVNTEAFF.

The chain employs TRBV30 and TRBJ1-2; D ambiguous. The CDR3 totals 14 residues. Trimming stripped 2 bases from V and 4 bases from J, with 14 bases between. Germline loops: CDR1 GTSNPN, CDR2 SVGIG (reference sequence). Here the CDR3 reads CAWSFRLERYGYTF. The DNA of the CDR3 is TGTGCCTGGAGTTTTCGACTCGAGCGCTATGGCTACACCTTC.

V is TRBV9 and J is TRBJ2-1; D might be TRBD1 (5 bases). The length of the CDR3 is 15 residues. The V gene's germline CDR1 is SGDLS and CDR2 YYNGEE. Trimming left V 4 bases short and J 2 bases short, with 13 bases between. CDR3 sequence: CASSHQGNAYNEQFF. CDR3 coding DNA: TGTGCCAGCAGCCATCAGGGAAACGCCTACAATGAGCAGTTCTTC.

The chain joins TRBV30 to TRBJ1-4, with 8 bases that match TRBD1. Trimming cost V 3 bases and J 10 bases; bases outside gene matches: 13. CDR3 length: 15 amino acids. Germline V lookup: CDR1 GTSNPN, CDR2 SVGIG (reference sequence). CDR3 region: CAWRITGTGGGKLFF. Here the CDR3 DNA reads TGTGCCTGGAGGATAACCGGGACAGGCGGCGGAAAACTGTTTTTT.

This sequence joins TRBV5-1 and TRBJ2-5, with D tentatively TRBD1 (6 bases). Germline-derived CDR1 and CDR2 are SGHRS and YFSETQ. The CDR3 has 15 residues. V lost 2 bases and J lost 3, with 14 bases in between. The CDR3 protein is CASSFATGSEETQYF. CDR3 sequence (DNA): TGCGCCAGCAGCTTCGCCACAGGGTCTGAAGAGACCCAGTACTTC. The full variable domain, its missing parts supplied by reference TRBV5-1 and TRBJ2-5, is KAGVTQTPRYLIKTRGQQVTLSCSPISGHRSVSWYQQTPGQGLQFLFEYFSETQRNKGNFPGRFSGRQFSNSRSEMNVSTLELGDSALYLCASSFATGSEETQYFGPGTRLLVL.

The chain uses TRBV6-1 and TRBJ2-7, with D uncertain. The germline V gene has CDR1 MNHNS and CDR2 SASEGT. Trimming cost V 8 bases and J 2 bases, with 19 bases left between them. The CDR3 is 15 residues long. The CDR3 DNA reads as TGTGCCAGCCTCATGAGAGGCTCTGTCCCCTACGAGCAGTACTTC. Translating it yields CASLMRGSVPYEQYF.

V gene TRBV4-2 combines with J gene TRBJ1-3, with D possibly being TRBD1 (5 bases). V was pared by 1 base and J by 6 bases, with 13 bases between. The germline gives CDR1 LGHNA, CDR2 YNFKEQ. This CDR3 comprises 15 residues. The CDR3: CASSQAIDSQNTIYF. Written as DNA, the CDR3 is TGTGCCAGCAGCCAAGCCATCGACAGTCAAAACACCATATATTTT.

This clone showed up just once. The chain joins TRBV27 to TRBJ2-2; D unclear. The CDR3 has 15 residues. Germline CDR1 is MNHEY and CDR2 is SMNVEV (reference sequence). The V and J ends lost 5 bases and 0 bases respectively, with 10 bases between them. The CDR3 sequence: CASSDVTANTGELFF. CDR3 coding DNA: TGTGCCAGCAGTGACGTGACTGCGAACACCGGGGAGCTGTTTTTT.

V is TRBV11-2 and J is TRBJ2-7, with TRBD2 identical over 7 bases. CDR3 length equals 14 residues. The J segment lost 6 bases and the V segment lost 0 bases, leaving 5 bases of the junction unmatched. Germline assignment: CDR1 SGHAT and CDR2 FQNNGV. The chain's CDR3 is CASSLEAGIAEQYF. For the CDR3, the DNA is TGTGCCAGCAGCTTAGAAGCGGGAATAGCCGAGCAGTACTTC.

In nucleotides, the CDR3 is TGTGCCAGCAGTGATCCGGGAATCTATGGCTACACCTTC. As protein: CASSDPGIYGYTF. This chain links TRBV2 with TRBJ1-2; unclear D gene. The CDR3 consists of 13 residues. CDR1 and CDR2 from the germline V gene are SNHLY and FYNNEI. Deletions cut 3 bases from V and 4 bases from J, with 9 bases between.

The CDR3 is CASSHEPSDRVNQPQHF. CDR3 coding DNA: TGCGCCAGCAGCCATGAACCAAGTGACAGAGTCAATCAGCCCCAGCATTTT. The genes are TRBV4-1 and TRBJ1-5; tentative D call: TRBD1 (5 bases). Germline CDR1 and CDR2: MGHRA and YSYEKL. Trimming stripped 3 bases from V and 3 bases from J, with 18 bases between. This CDR3 region has 17 residues.

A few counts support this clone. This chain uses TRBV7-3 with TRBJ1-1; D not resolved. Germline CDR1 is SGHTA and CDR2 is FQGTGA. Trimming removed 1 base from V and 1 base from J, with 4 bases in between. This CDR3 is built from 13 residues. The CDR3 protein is CASSLRRNTEAFF. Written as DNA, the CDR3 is TGTGCCAGCAGCTTAAGACGGAACACTGAAGCTTTCTTT.

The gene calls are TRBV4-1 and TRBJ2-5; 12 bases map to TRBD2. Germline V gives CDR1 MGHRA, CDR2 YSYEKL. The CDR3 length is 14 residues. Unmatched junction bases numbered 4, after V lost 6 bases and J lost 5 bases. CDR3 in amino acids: CASSRTSGEETQYF. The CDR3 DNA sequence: TGCGCCAGCAGTCGGACTAGCGGGGAGGAGACCCAGTACTTC.

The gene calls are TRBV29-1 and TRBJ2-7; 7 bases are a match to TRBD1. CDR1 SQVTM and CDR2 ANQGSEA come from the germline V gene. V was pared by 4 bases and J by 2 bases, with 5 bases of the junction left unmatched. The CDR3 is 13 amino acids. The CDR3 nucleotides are TGCAGCGTTGGGCGGCAGGGGGCCTACGAGCAGTACTTC. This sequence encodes CSVGRQGAYEQYF.

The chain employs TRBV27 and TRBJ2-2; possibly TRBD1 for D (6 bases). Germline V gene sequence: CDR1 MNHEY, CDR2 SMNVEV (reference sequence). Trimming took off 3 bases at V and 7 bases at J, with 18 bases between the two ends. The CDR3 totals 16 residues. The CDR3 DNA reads TGTGCCAGCAGTTTGGCCAACAGGGTTTTCAGCGGGGAGCTGTTTTTT. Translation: CASSLANRVFSGELFF.

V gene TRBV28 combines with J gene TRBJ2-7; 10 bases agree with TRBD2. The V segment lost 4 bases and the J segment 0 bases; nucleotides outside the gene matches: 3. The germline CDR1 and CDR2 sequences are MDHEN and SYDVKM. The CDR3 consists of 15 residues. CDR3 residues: CASSSSGSGSYEQYF. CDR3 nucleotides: TGTGCCAGCAGTTCTAGCGGGAGCGGCTCCTACGAGCAGTACTTC.